This T cell receptor (beta chain) was obtained from a study of shared clonotypes between healthy human individuals. Assay: immunoSEQ multiplex PCR; the TCRdb copy retains only in-frame clones and omits some. Of under 2.5 million clones listed, less than 95% are singletons. This clone was recorded only once. The CDR3 spans 15 residues. In germline, CDR1 is SGHNT, CDR2 YYREEE (reference sequence). The junction had 10 bases not matched to a gene; V was cut back by 0 bases and J by 8 bases. Sequencing used naive CD4+ T cells from PBMCs. The subset: CD45RA+ positively selected. This TCR was sampled from a young man in good health. Some clones in this sample may be carry-over from other donors' samples. The chain is built from TRBV5-4 and TRBJ1-2, with 7 nucleotides matching TRBD1. CDR3 sequence: CASSLDGRGARGYTF. In nucleotides, the CDR3 is TGTGCCAGCAGCTTGGATGGCAGGGGGGCTAGAGGCTACACCTTC.